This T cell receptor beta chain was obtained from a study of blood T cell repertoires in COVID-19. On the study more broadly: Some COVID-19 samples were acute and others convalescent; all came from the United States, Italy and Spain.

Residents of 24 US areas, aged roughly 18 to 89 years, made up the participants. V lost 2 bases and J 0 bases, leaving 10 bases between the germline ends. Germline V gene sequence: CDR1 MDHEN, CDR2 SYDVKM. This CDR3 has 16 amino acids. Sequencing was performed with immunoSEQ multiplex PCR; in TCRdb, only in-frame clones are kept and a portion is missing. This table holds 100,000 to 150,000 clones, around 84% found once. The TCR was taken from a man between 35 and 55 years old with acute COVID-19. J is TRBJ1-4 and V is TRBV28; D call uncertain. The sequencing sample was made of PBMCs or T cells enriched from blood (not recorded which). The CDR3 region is CASSLGSGATNEKLFF. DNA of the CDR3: TGTGCCAGCAGTTTAGGGTCCGGGGCAACTAATGAAAAACTGTTTTTT.